The 13 T cell receptor beta chains presented below share a single source sample, sequenced in a study of T cells in Graves' hyperthyroidism and ophthalmopathy. Researchers amplified the TCR beta CDR3 regions from RNA transcripts. The HTBI primer set was used in a first-round RT-PCR of the TCR CDR3. TCRdb fed the multiplex PCR reads into MiXCR, producing one record per CDR3 protein. The table lists 370,000 or so distinct CDR3 sequences, roughly 14% of them singletons. The specimen sequenced was blood. The origin of the receptors is a man aged 25-45 years with Graves' hyperthyroidism that later progressed to Graves' ophthalmopathy.

The rearrangement links TRBV5-1 to TRBJ2-1; possibly TRBD2 for D (5 bases). V gave up 6 bases and J gave up 0 bases, with 10 bases separating them. Per the germline V gene, CDR1 is SGHRS and CDR2 is YFSETQ. The CDR3 is 14 residues long. The CDR3 DNA sequence: TGCGCCAGCACTCCGGGGAGCTCCTACAATGAGCAGTTCTTC. It yields the protein CASTPGSSYNEQFF.

This clonotype was counted at least ten times. The rearrangement uses TRBV5-8 and TRBJ1-1; D not resolved. Trimming left V 6 bases short and J 1 base short, with 10 bases between. In germline, CDR1 is SGHTS, CDR2 YDEGEE. This CDR3 spans 13 amino acids. CDR3 bases: TGTGCCAGCAAGCCCCTTACGAACACTGAAGCTTTCTTT. It encodes CASKPLTNTEAFF.

This clonotype came up many times. The V call is TRBV11-2, the J call TRBJ1-2, with 7 nucleotides matching TRBD1. The CDR3 runs to 17 residues. CDR1 and CDR2 from the germline V gene are SGHAT and FQNNGV. The V and J ends lost 5 bases and 2 bases, in that order; junction bases with no gene match: 14. The CDR3 DNA sequence: TGTGCCAGCAGCCCACACCCGGACAGGCGCCCCAACTATGGCTACACCTTC. It yields the protein CASSPHPDRRPNYGYTF.

In its sample, this clonotype was seen a few times. The chain couples TRBV6-1 to TRBJ2-7, with D possibly matching TRBD1 (6 bases). Germline CDR1 is MNHNS and CDR2 is SASEGT. The CDR3 covers 15 residues. Between the trimmed V and J ends, which lost 6 bases and 3 bases, there was a span of 18 bases. The CDR3 DNA is TGTGCCAGCAGCCCGAGGGCAGGGGTCGGCTACGAGCAGTACTTC. This encodes CASSPRAGVGYEQYF.

A few counts support this clonotype. This sequence joins TRBV20-1 and TRBJ2-5; D unresolved. The V end lost 5 bases, the J end lost 5 bases, and 12 bases lay between the germline ends. Germline CDR1 and CDR2: DFQATT and SNEGSKA (reference sequence). CDR3 size: 12 residues. Here the CDR3 reads CSAAKMRETQYF. CDR3 bases: TGCAGTGCTGCCAAAATGCGGGAGACCCAGTACTTC.

This clonotype occurred many times. This sequence joins TRBV19 and TRBJ2-1, with unresolved D. CDR3 length: 11 residues. V was clipped by 3 bases and J by 8 bases, with 5 bases between them. From germline, CDR1 is LNHDA and CDR2 SQIVND (reference sequence). The CDR3 sequence: CASSIIDEQFF. The CDR3 bases are TGTGCCAGTAGTATCATAGATGAGCAGTTCTTC.

This clonotype was seen many times. The chain recombines TRBV7-9 with TRBJ2-1; TRBD2 matches 9 bases. The CDR3 covers 16 residues. The J segment lost 5 bases and the V segment lost 1 base, leaving 6 bases of the junction unmatched. Germline values: CDR1 SEHNR, CDR2 FQNEAQ (reference sequence). The CDR3 sequence: CASSLGSLAGNNEQFF. The CDR3 bases are TGTGCCAGCAGCTTAGGTTCCCTAGCGGGAAACAATGAGCAGTTCTTC.

This clonotype came up many times. This chain uses TRBV5-6 with TRBJ1-1; the D is unclear. This CDR3 has 14 amino acids. Germline-derived CDR1 and CDR2 are SGHDT and YYEEEE. The V end was cut by 6 bases, the J end by 1 base, with 13 bases between. The CDR3 region has the DNA TGTGCCAGCACCCTCGGGATGGAGAACACTGAAGCTTTCTTT. This encodes CASTLGMENTEAFF.

This clonotype was picked up a small number of times. This rearrangement joins TRBV6-1 to TRBJ2-2; 9 positions agree with TRBD1. The CDR3 loop spans 16 amino acids. Germline CDR1 reads MNHNS; CDR2 reads SASEGT. J was trimmed by 3 bases and V by 7 bases; bases with no gene match: 9. CDR3 DNA: TGTGCCAGCACGACTACAGGGGGCCCTTACACCGGGGAGCTGTTTTTT. Encoded protein: CASTTTGGPYTGELFF.

This clonotype was recorded at least ten times. This chain connects TRBV3-1 to TRBJ1-1; no clear D gene. CDR1 LGHDT and CDR2 YNNKEL come from the germline V gene (reference sequence). The CDR3 length is 14 residues. The V end lost 2 bases, the J end lost 4 bases, and 11 bases lay between the germline ends. In nucleotides, the CDR3 is TGTGCCAGCAGCCAAAGTCCAATCGGCACTGAAGCTTTCTTT. Its translation is CASSQSPIGTEAFF. Drawing the rest from reference TRBV3-1 and TRBJ1-1, the complete variable domain is DTAVSQTPKYLVTQMGNDKSIKCEQNLGHDTMYWYKQDSKKFLKIMFSYNNKELIINETVPNRFSPKSPDKAHLNLHINSLELGDSAVYFCASSQSPIGTEAFFGQGTRLTVV.

The chain joins TRBV9 to TRBJ2-4; D call uncertain. The CDR3 is 14 amino acids. Trimming took off 0 bases at V and 8 bases at J, with 12 bases between the two ends. The germline CDR1 and CDR2 sequences are SGDLS and YYNGEE. CDR3 protein: CASSVEHQADIQYF. Written as DNA, the CDR3 is TGTGCCAGCAGCGTAGAACATCAAGCAGACATTCAGTACTTC.

This clonotype occurred a few times. The V and J genes are TRBV5-1 and TRBJ2-1, with D maybe TRBD1 (5 bases). V lost 0 bases, J lost 7 bases, and 11 bases lay in between. The CDR3 length is 14 residues. CDR1 and CDR2 (germline): SGHRS, YFSETQ. CDR3 region: CASSLVTGTNEQFF. The CDR3 coding sequence is TGCGCCAGCAGCTTGGTAACAGGCACTAATGAGCAGTTCTTC. The full variable domain, completed using reference TRBV5-1 and TRBJ2-1, is KAGVTQTPRYLIKTRGQQVTLSCSPISGHRSVSWYQQTPGQGLQFLFEYFSETQRNKGNFPGRFSGRQFSNSRSEMNVSTLELGDSALYLCASSLVTGTNEQFFGPGTRLTVL.

This clonotype appeared a few times. CDR3 sequence: CASSHPGETQYF. CDR3 DNA: TGTGCCAGCAGCCACCCGGGGGAGACCCAGTACTTC. The genes are TRBV5-4 and TRBJ2-5; tentative D call: TRBD2 (5 bases). Germline CDR1 is SGHNT and CDR2 is YYREEE (reference sequence). V was trimmed by 4 bases and J by 5 bases, leaving 9 bases between them. There are 12 residues in the CDR3. Using reference TRBV5-4 and TRBJ2-5 for the parts outside the CDR3, the full variable domain is ETGVTQSPTHLIKTRGQQVTLRCSSQSGHNTVSWYQQALGQGPQFIFQYYREEENGRGNFPPRFSGLQFPNYSSELNVNALELDDSALYLCASSHPGETQYFGPGTRLLVL.